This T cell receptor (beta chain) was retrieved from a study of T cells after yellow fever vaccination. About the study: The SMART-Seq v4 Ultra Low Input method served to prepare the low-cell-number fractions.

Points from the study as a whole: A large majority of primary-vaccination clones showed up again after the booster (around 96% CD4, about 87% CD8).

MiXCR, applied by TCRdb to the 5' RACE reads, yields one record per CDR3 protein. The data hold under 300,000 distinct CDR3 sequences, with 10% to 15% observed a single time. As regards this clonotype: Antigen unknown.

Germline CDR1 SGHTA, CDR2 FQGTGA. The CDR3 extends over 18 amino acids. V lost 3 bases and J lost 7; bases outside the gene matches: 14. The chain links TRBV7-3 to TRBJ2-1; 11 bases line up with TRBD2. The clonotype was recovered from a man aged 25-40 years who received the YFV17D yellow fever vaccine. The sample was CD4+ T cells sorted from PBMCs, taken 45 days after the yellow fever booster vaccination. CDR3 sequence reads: CASSLQMPLAGGMNEQFF. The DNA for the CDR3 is TGTGCCAGCAGCTTGCAAATGCCCCTAGCGGGAGGCATGAATGAGCAGTTCTTC.